The 27 T cell receptor beta chains below all came from one sample that was sequenced in a study of T cell responses to AZD1222 COVID-19 vaccine. The data were produced by immunoSEQ multiplex PCR, yet TCRdb's version contains in-frame clones alone and is incomplete. The sample includes about 150,000 clones, about 90% of them seen just once. Sequencing used peripheral blood, obtained on day 0 of AZD1222 vaccination. These receptors were collected from an adult in good health.

This clone was detected only a few times. The genes are TRBV25-1 and TRBJ1-2; tentative D call: TRBD1 (6 bases). V was cut by 4 bases and J by 4 bases, with 7 bases left in between. The CDR3 is 12 residues long. In germline, CDR1 is MGHDK, CDR2 SYGVNS. The CDR3 is CASSGQVYGYTF. The CDR3 DNA follows: TGTGCCAGCAGTGGACAGGTCTATGGCTACACCTTC.

V usage is TRBV9 and J usage is TRBJ2-6, with a weak D call TRBD1 (5 bases). V lost 4 bases, J lost 0 bases, and 11 bases lay in between. The CDR3 has 16 residues. In germline, CDR1 is SGDLS, CDR2 YYNGEE. CDR3 in amino acids: CASSSDRSSGANVLTF. The CDR3 bases are TGTGCCAGCAGCTCTGACAGAAGCTCTGGGGCCAACGTCCTGACTTTC.

Written as DNA, the CDR3 is TGTGCCATCAGTGAGTCGGTAGCGGGAGAAGATGAGCAGTTCTTC. Its protein product is CAISESVAGEDEQFF. This chain uses TRBV10-3 with TRBJ2-1, with 9 nucleotides matching TRBD2. The V and J ends lost 0 bases and 8 bases, in that order; junction bases with no gene match: 5. There are 15 residues in the CDR3. Germline V gives CDR1 ENHRY, CDR2 SYGVKD.

This chain joins TRBV10-3 and TRBJ2-1, with 7 bases aligning to TRBD1. With 5 bases clipped from V and 1 base from J, the junction kept 2 bases outside the gene matches. Germline lookup yields CDR1 ENHRY and CDR2 SYGVKD. The CDR3 covers 14 residues. The CDR3 DNA follows: TGTGCCATCAGTATGACAGGGTCCTACAATGAGCAGTTCTTC. Its translation: CAISMTGSYNEQFF.

The chain carries TRBV12-3 or TRBV12-4 and TRBJ1-1; no definite D call. Trimming removed 6 bases at V and 4 bases at J, with 12 bases between. The CDR3 spans 13 residues. CDR3 sequence reads: CASSQKKGTEAFF. Here the CDR3 DNA reads TGTGCCAGCAGCCAAAAAAAAGGCACTGAAGCTTTCTTT.

In the case of this clone: Other DNA sequences within the sample encode an identical CDR3. The chain combines TRBV5-1 with TRBJ1-2; D call uncertain. Germline lookup yields CDR1 SGHRS and CDR2 YFSETQ. V was pared by 0 bases and J by 5 bases, with 2 bases between. The CDR3 has 11 amino acids. CDR3 nucleotides: TGCGCCAGCAGCTTGGGGTATGGCTACACCTTC. This translates into CASSLGYGYTF.

The V call is TRBV9, the J call TRBJ1-2; no clear D. The V gene's germline CDR1 is SGDLS and CDR2 YYNGEE. The CDR3 covers 16 residues. The germline V and J ends were trimmed by 1 base and 2 bases, with 15 bases remaining between them. CDR3 DNA sequence: TGTGCCAGCAGCGTAAATAAAATAGGACCAAACTATGGCTACACCTTC. Amino acids: CASSVNKIGPNYGYTF.

V usage is TRBV30 and J usage is TRBJ2-1; TRBD2 aligns across 10 bases. CDR1 GTSNPN and CDR2 SVGIG come from the germline V gene (reference sequence). V lost 8 bases, J lost 2 bases, and 6 bases stayed unmatched. This CDR3 region has 14 residues. The CDR3, as DNA: TGTGCCACCGAGCGGGAGGGCACCTACAATGAGCAGTTCTTC. Translating it yields CATEREGTYNEQFF.

The CDR3 coding sequence is TGTGCCAGCAGCTTGCGGGGAGGAGGAAACACCATATATTTT. It specifies CASSLRGGGNTIYF. The rearrangement uses TRBV13 and TRBJ1-3; no reliable D call. The V and J ends lost 3 bases and 4 bases respectively, with 10 bases between them. CDR3 size: 14 residues. CDR1 and CDR2 from the germline V gene are PRHDT and FYEKMQ (reference sequence).

The chain uses TRBV18 and TRBJ2-2; no definite D call. The CDR3 is made up of 13 amino acids. CDR1 is KGHSH and CDR2 is LQKENI in the germline V gene. The ends were cut back, 3 bases at V and 8 bases at J, with 10 bases in the middle. The CDR3 spells CASSPLETGELFF. CDR3 in DNA: TGTGCCAGCTCACCGCTAGAAACTGGGGAGCTGTTTTTT.

This clone has a single count. This rearrangement joins TRBV30 to TRBJ2-3; D possibly corresponds to TRBD2 (6 bases). V was shortened by 6 bases and J by 6 bases, with 13 bases between the two germline ends. The V gene's germline CDR1 is GTSNPN and CDR2 SVGIG (reference sequence). The CDR3 extends over 12 amino acids. The CDR3 reads CACRGGFDTQYF. The CDR3 DNA reads as TGTGCCTGCCGGGGAGGTTTTGATACGCAGTATTTT.

The chain recombines TRBV28 with TRBJ2-1, with 8 bases identical to TRBD1. Germline V gene lookup returns CDR1 MDHEN and CDR2 SYDVKM. This CDR3 spans 16 amino acids. V trimming: 8 bases; J trimming: 2 bases; junction bases outside the gene matches: 11. CDR3 nucleotides: TGTGCCAGCTCGGACAGGGTAACACTTACCTACAATGAGCAGTTCTTC. Translating it yields CASSDRVTLTYNEQFF.

This clone was seen just once. This chain's CDR3 is CASSYSVREMNTEAFF. In nucleotides, the CDR3 is TGTGCCAGCAGTTACTCGGTCAGGGAAATGAACACTGAAGCTTTCTTT. This chain connects TRBV6-5 to TRBJ1-1; D may be TRBD1 (5 bases). V was trimmed by 0 bases and J by 0 bases, leaving 11 bases between them. This CDR3 contains 16 residues. CDR1 is MNHEY, CDR2 SVGAGI, per germline.

The DNA for the CDR3 is TGTGCCAGCAGCCAAGATCCCGGTAGAAAAGGCGAGCAGTACTTC. This sequence encodes CASSQDPGRKGEQYF. The chain links TRBV4-2 to TRBJ2-7; D gene uncertain. Deletions cut 0 bases from V and 6 bases from J, with 15 bases between. Germline V lookup: CDR1 LGHNA, CDR2 YNFKEQ. The CDR3 consists of 15 residues.

In this sample, this clone turned up once. The chain carries TRBV2 and TRBJ1-5; D is perhaps TRBD1 (6 bases). The CDR3 loop spans 17 amino acids. Germline V CDR1 and CDR2: SNHLY, FYNNEI. Trimming cost V 6 bases and J 1 base, with 19 bases left between them. CDR3 in amino acids: CASSGEGGGYSNQPQHF. The CDR3 coding sequence is TGTGCCAGCAGCGGGGAGGGAGGGGGGTACAGCAATCAGCCCCAGCATTTT.

This chain joins TRBV12-5 and TRBJ2-7; 8 positions agree with TRBD2. From germline, CDR1 is LGHNT and CDR2 FRNRAP. The CDR3 loop spans 16 amino acids. The junction had 7 bases not matched to a gene; V was cut back by 0 bases and J by 3 bases. The DNA for the CDR3 is TGTGCTAGTGGTTTGGTATTAAACGGGGGGGACTACGAGCAGTACTTC. Protein sequence: CASGLVLNGGDYEQYF.

The chain has TRBV2 and TRBJ1-5; 7 nucleotides align to TRBD1. The length of the CDR3 is 15 residues. Germline trimming cut 7 bases from V and 9 bases from J; bases unmatched to any gene: 15. Germline loops: CDR1 SNHLY, CDR2 FYNNEI. The CDR3 DNA reads TGTGCCAGCATTAGCGATTTGACAGGGCTTGCGCCCCAGCATTTT. It encodes CASISDLTGLAPQHF.

This clone has only one observation. V and J are TRBV7-2 and TRBJ2-7; no reliable D call. Deletions cut 3 bases from V and 2 bases from J, with 14 bases between. This CDR3 is 15 amino acids long. The germline V gene has CDR1 SGHTA and CDR2 FQGNSA. As DNA, the CDR3 is TGTGCCAGCAGCTTCCACGAATCCAGCCCCTACGAGCAGTACTTC. It yields the protein CASSFHESSPYEQYF.

The rearrangement uses TRBV19 and TRBJ1-1; 11 positions agree with TRBD1. This CDR3 contains 15 residues. With V trimmed by 5 bases and J by 5 bases, 7 bases remained unmatched. Germline V gene lookup returns CDR1 LNHDA and CDR2 SQIVND (reference sequence). CDR3 sequence (DNA): TGTGCCAGTAGTCCCCGGACAGGGGGCAAAACTGAAGCTTTCTTT. Amino acids: CASSPRTGGKTEAFF.

The chain uses TRBV5-1 and TRBJ2-7; D gene ambiguous. CDR1 and CDR2 (germline): SGHRS, YFSETQ. This CDR3 contains 14 residues. The V and J ends lost 0 bases and 2 bases respectively, with 9 bases between them. The chain's CDR3 is CASSLEIGAYEQYF. In DNA, the CDR3 is TGCGCCAGCAGCTTGGAGATAGGCGCCTACGAGCAGTACTTC.

The V and J genes are TRBV6-1 and TRBJ2-5; TRBD2 matches at 12 bases. This CDR3 comprises 14 residues. V shed 3 bases and J 5 bases; nucleotides not matched to a gene: 1. Germline CDR1 reads MNHNS; CDR2 reads SASEGT. The CDR3 region has the DNA TGTGCCAGCAGTGACGGGACTAGCGGGGAGACCCAGTACTTC. Its translation is CASSDGTSGETQYF.

The genes are TRBV6-6 and TRBJ2-7; 10 nucleotides agree with TRBD1. With V trimmed by 8 bases and J by 2 bases, 12 bases remained unmatched. This CDR3 spans 16 amino acids. Germline V gene lookup returns CDR1 MNHNY and CDR2 SVGAGI (reference sequence). CDR3 sequence (DNA): TGTGCCAGCGGGGGGTCGGAGACAGGGGGCGCCTACGAGCAGTACTTC. Translated: CASGGSETGGAYEQYF.

This clone was counted a few times. The gene calls are TRBV7-8 and TRBJ1-5, with unresolved D. This CDR3 contains 15 residues. V lost 3 bases, J lost 1 base, and 10 bases lay in between. Germline CDR1 reads SGHVS; CDR2 reads FQNEAQ. The CDR3 sequence is CASSFDAQSNQPQHF. The DNA of the CDR3 is TGTGCCAGCAGCTTCGATGCTCAGAGCAATCAGCCCCAGCATTTT.

This clone was observed a single time. The chain combines TRBV11-2 with TRBJ2-7; 9 nucleotides align to TRBD2. With V trimmed by 6 bases and J by 5 bases, 14 bases remained unmatched. CDR1 SGHAT and CDR2 FQNNGV come from the germline V gene. CDR3 length: 16 residues. As DNA, the CDR3 is TGTGCCAGCAGAGTGGGACGGGGCGGGAGGGCCAACGAGCAGTACTTC. As protein: CASRVGRGGRANEQYF. Full variable domain (outside the CDR3, taken from reference TRBV11-2 and TRBJ2-7): EAGVAQSPRYKIIEKRQSVAFWCNPISGHATLYWYQQILGQGPKLLIQFQNNGVVDDSQLPKDRFSAERLKGVDSTLKIQPAKLEDSAVYLCASRVGRGGRANEQYFGPGTRLTVT.

V is TRBV24-1 and J is TRBJ2-5, with a weak D call TRBD1 (6 bases). The CDR3 spans 15 residues. Germline CDR1 KGHDR, CDR2 SFDVKD. With 0 bases removed from V and 6 bases from J, the gap between germline ends came to 13 bases. The CDR3 sequence: CATSDLSRGGQTQYF. DNA of the CDR3: TGTGCCACCAGTGATTTGTCCAGGGGTGGACAGACCCAGTACTTC.

V and J are TRBV5-8 and TRBJ2-7; weak D call: TRBD2 (5 bases). V gave up 4 bases and J gave up 4 bases, with 9 bases separating them. This CDR3 region has 12 residues. Germline V CDR1 and CDR2: SGHTS, YDEGEE. CDR3 coding DNA: TGTGCCAGCAGCCTGACTATGTACGAGCAGTACTTC. This sequence encodes CASSLTMYEQYF.

The gene calls are TRBV29-1 and TRBJ2-5; perhaps TRBD2 as D (5 bases). The CDR3 loop spans 14 amino acids. Trimming took 6 bases from V and 1 from J, leaving 15 bases between them. The V gene's germline CDR1 is SQVTM and CDR2 ANQGSEA. The CDR3 sequence: CSVVRGSRQETQYF. The CDR3 nucleotides read TGCAGCGTCGTGAGAGGGTCACGCCAAGAGACCCAGTACTTC.